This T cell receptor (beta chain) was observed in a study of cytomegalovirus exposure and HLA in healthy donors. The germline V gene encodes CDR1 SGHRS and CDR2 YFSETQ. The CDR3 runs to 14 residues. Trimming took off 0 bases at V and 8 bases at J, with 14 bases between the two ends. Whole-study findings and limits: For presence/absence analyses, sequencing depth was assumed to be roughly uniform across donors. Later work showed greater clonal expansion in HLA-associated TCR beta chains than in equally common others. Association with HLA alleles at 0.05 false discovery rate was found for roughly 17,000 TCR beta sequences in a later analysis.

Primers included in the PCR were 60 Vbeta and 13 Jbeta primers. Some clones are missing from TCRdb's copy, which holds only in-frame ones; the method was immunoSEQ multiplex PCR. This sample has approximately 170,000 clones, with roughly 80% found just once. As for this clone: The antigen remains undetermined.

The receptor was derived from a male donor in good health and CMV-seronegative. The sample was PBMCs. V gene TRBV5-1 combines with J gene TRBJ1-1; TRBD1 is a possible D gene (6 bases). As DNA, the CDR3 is TGCGCCAGCAGCTTGGCGGGACAATCCTCCGAAGCTTTCTTT. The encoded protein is CASSLAGQSSEAFF. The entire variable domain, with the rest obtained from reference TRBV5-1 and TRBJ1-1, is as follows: KAGVTQTPRYLIKTRGQQVTLSCSPISGHRSVSWYQQTPGQGLQFLFEYFSETQRNKGNFPGRFSGRQFSNSRSEMNVSTLELGDSALYLCASSLAGQSSEAFFGQGTRLTVV.